Below are 32 T cell receptor beta chains sequenced from a single sample in a study of OX40 agonist ivuxolimab in advanced cancers. Some clones are missing from TCRdb's copy, which holds only in-frame ones; the method was immunoSEQ multiplex PCR. The repertoire holds around 80,000 clones, with approximately 86% as singletons. The sample here was CD4+ or CD8+ T cells sorted from blood, taken in a trial of the OX40 agonist ivuxolimab. The receptors come from an adult with an advanced solid tumor such as melanoma, head and neck, liver or kidney cancer.

The chain employs TRBV4-1 and TRBJ2-1; 9 bases are shared with TRBD2. Trimming removed 1 base from V and 15 bases from J; junction bases left unmatched: 13. From germline, CDR1 is MGHRA and CDR2 YSYEKL. This CDR3 is built from 15 residues. The CDR3 DNA is TGCGCCAGCAGCCAAGTCGCGAGCGGGAGGACTCAACCGTTCTTC. Its translation is CASSQVASGRTQPFF.

The chain couples TRBV7-2 to TRBJ2-1; 11 bases are shared with TRBD2. Germline V CDR1 and CDR2: SGHTA, FQGNSA. V dropped 5 bases and J dropped 7; count of bases not matched to a gene: 10. This CDR3 has 16 residues. CDR3 protein: CASSLSSGRMGNEQFF. CDR3 coding DNA: TGTGCCAGCAGCCTCTCTAGCGGGAGGATGGGGAATGAGCAGTTCTTC.

This chain uses TRBV5-1 with TRBJ2-7; D may be TRBD1 (6 bases). Germline V gene sequence: CDR1 SGHRS, CDR2 YFSETQ. V lost 2 bases to trimming and J lost 3 bases, with 18 bases between them. The CDR3 length is 16 residues. CDR3 nucleotide sequence: TGCGCCAGCAGCTTACAAGCCGACAGGCGAAACTACGAGCAGTACTTC. Encoded protein: CASSLQADRRNYEQYF.

The chain has TRBV7-8 and TRBJ2-2, with a weak D call TRBD1 (5 bases). The CDR3 spans 15 residues. Germline CDR1 and CDR2: SGHVS and FQNEAQ. Between the trimmed V and J ends, which lost 3 bases and 0 bases, there was a span of 8 bases. The chain's CDR3 is CASSFRTTNTGELFF. The CDR3 region has the DNA TGTGCCAGCAGCTTTCGGACAACGAACACCGGGGAGCTGTTTTTT.

The chain recombines TRBV5-1 with TRBJ2-2; 7 nucleotides agree with TRBD1. The CDR3 covers 15 residues. Germline values: CDR1 SGHRS, CDR2 YFSETQ. V lost 2 bases and J lost 2; bases outside the gene matches: 3. The CDR3 is CASSFGTANTGELFF. DNA for the CDR3: TGCGCCAGCAGCTTTGGGACAGCAAACACCGGGGAGCTGTTTTTT.

V usage is TRBV19 and J usage is TRBJ1-2, with 7 bases lining up with TRBD1. CDR3 length: 15 amino acids. The trim removed 6 bases at V and 4 bases at J, leaving 11 bases unmatched. Germline loops: CDR1 LNHDA, CDR2 SQIVND (reference sequence). The CDR3 DNA follows: TGTGCCAGTAGCAGGAACCTGGACAGGTCCTATGGCTACACCTTC. Protein: CASSRNLDRSYGYTF. Full variable domain (remainder filled in from reference TRBV19 and TRBJ1-2): DGGITQSPKYLFRKEGQNVTLSCEQNLNHDAMYWYRQDPGQGLRLIYYSQIVNDFQKGDIAEGYSVSREKKESFPLTVTSAQKNPTAFYLCASSRNLDRSYGYTFGSGTRLTVV.

The gene calls are TRBV5-1 and TRBJ2-3; D ambiguous. Trimming stripped 0 bases from V and 2 bases from J, with 13 bases between. CDR3 size: 16 residues. Per germline, CDR1 SGHRS and CDR2 YFSETQ. The CDR3, as DNA: TGCGCCAGCAGCTTGGATGGTCGTACCTTCACAGATACGCAGTATTTT. Its translation: CASSLDGRTFTDTQYF.

V and J are TRBV28 and TRBJ2-5; tentatively, D is TRBD2 (5 bases). The germline CDR1 and CDR2 sequences are MDHEN and SYDVKM. This CDR3 contains 15 residues. Trimming pared 6 bases from V and 2 bases from J, leaving 16 bases between. CDR3 bases: TGTGCCAGCAGCAGTCTACGGGAACCTCAAGAGACCCAGTACTTC. This encodes CASSSLREPQETQYF.

V usage is TRBV28 and J usage is TRBJ1-5; D is undetermined. Germline loops: CDR1 MDHEN, CDR2 SYDVKM. V lost 2 bases and J lost 3, with 11 bases in between. This CDR3 region has 15 residues. For the CDR3, the DNA is TGTGCCAGCAGTTTACTGGACGCCTACAATCAGCCCCAGCATTTT. Translating it yields CASSLLDAYNQPQHF. The full variable domain, completed using reference TRBV28 and TRBJ1-5, is DVKVTQSSRYLVKRTGEKVFLECVQDMDHENMFWYRQDPGLGLRLIYFSYDVKMKEKGDIPEGYSVSREKKERFSLILESASTNQTSMYLCASSLLDAYNQPQHFGDGTRLSIL.

Only one count was recorded for this clone. The rearrangement joins TRBV12-5 to TRBJ2-2, with D possibly being TRBD2 (6 bases). The CDR3 is made up of 14 amino acids. CDR1 is LGHNT, CDR2 FRNRAP, per germline. V lost 10 bases and J lost 2, with 14 bases in between. As DNA, the CDR3 is TGTGCTACCTCACCGGGGACTAACACCGGGGAGCTGTTTTTT. It encodes CATSPGTNTGELFF. The full variable domain, its missing parts supplied by reference TRBV12-5 and TRBJ2-2, is DARVTQTPRHKVTEMGQEVTMRCQPILGHNTVFWYRQTMMQGLELLAYFRNRAPLDDSGMPKDRFSAEMPDATLATLKIQPSEPRDSAVYFCATSPGTNTGELFFGEGSRLTVL.

The J gene is TRBJ2-3, the V gene TRBV15; 9 bases are a match to TRBD2. V was clipped by 3 bases and J by 6 bases; unmatched bases: 4. The CDR3 loop spans 14 amino acids. CDR1 and CDR2 from the germline V gene are LNHNV and YYDKDF (reference sequence). The CDR3 nucleotides read TGTGCCACCAGCAGGACTAGCGGAGGGGATACGCAGTATTTT. This gives the protein CATSRTSGGDTQYF. Variable domain in full (rest from reference TRBV15 and TRBJ2-3): DAMVIQNPRYQVTQFGKPVTLSCSQTLNHNVMYWYQQKSSQAPKLLFHYYDKDFNNEADTPDNFQSRRPNTSFCFLDIRSPGLGDTAMYLCATSRTSGGDTQYFGPGTRLTVL.

The chain employs TRBV7-3 and TRBJ2-2, with 8 bases matching TRBD1. Germline CDR1 and CDR2: SGHTA and FQGTGA. The CDR3 has 14 residues. V was pared by 6 bases and J by 7 bases, with 7 bases of the junction left unmatched. CDR3 amino acids: CASSLRGRDGELFF. The CDR3 DNA sequence: TGTGCCAGCAGTCTCAGGGGGCGCGACGGGGAGCTGTTTTTT.

The J gene is TRBJ2-7, the V gene TRBV28; D remains ambiguous. The CDR3 consists of 13 residues. V dropped 3 bases and J dropped 9 bases, with 15 bases sitting between them. In germline, CDR1 is MDHEN, CDR2 SYDVKM. The CDR3 region is CASSLGMGLPQYF. CDR3 coding DNA: TGTGCCAGCAGTTTGGGTATGGGATTACCGCAGTACTTC.

CDR3 protein: CAISGPGLAEYNEQFF. CDR3 DNA sequence: TGTGCCATCAGTGGTCCGGGACTAGCCGAGTACAATGAGCAGTTCTTC. J is TRBJ2-1 and V is TRBV10-3; 9 nucleotides match TRBD2. The CDR3 sequence is 16 residues long. The junction had 8 bases not matched to a gene; V was cut back by 4 bases and J by 4 bases. The germline V gene encodes CDR1 ENHRY and CDR2 SYGVKD.

This sequence joins TRBV6-6 and TRBJ2-6; 14 bases line up with TRBD2. This CDR3 comprises 16 residues. V dropped 4 bases and J dropped 9; count of bases not matched to a gene: 5. Germline V gene sequence: CDR1 MNHNY, CDR2 SVGAGI (reference sequence). The CDR3 sequence: CASSWMTSGRVNVLTF. DNA of the CDR3: TGTGCCAGCAGTTGGATGACTAGCGGGAGGGTCAACGTCCTGACTTTC.

This clone was counted once. An end of the junction does not agree with germline; a read error may underlie this. V usage is TRBV7-7 and J usage is TRBJ2-2; TRBD2 might be the D (5 bases). The V gene's germline CDR1 is SSHAT and CDR2 FNYEAQ (reference sequence). There are 13 residues in the CDR3. This chain's CDR3 is CASSGVNTGELFF. CDR3 coding DNA: TGTGCTAGCAGCGGAGTGAACACCGGGGAGCTGTTTTTT. The whole variable domain, remainder taken from reference TRBV7-7 and TRBJ2-2, is GAGVSQSPRYKVTKRGQDVTLRCDPISSHATLYWYQQALGQGPEFLTYFNYEAQPDKSGLPSDRFSAERPEGSISTLTIQRTEQRDSAMYRCASSGVNTGELFFGEGSRLTVL.

The chain links TRBV29-1 to TRBJ1-1; D gene ambiguous. Germline V gene lookup returns CDR1 SQVTM and CDR2 ANQGSEA. V lost 4 bases, J lost 5 bases, and 11 bases lay in between. This CDR3 contains 12 residues. CDR3 sequence reads: CSVVGGSTEAFF. The CDR3 nucleotides are TGCAGCGTTGTGGGAGGGAGTACTGAAGCTTTCTTT.

Concerning this clone itself: The sample carries other DNA sequences with the same CDR3. The chain has TRBV7-2 and TRBJ2-3; 9 nucleotides align to TRBD2. V lost 4 bases to trimming and J lost 1 base; unmatched junction nucleotides: 6. Germline values: CDR1 SGHTA, CDR2 FQGNSA. There are 16 residues in the CDR3. CDR3 DNA: TGTGCCAGCAGCTCGGGTTTAGCGGGAGGCACAGATACGCAGTATTTT. Translation: CASSSGLAGGTDTQYF. Using reference TRBV7-2 and TRBJ2-3 for the parts outside the CDR3, the full variable domain is GAGVSQSPSNKVTEKGKDVELRCDPISGHTALYWYRQSLGQGLEFLIYFQGNSAPDKSGLPSDRFSAERTGGSVSTLTIQRTQQEDSAVYLCASSSGLAGGTDTQYFGPGTRLTVL.

This chain joins TRBV4-1 and TRBJ2-7; D ambiguous. Germline V gene data show CDR1 as MGHRA and CDR2 as YSYEKL. The length of the CDR3 is 15 residues. Deletions cut 0 bases from V and 3 bases from J, with 12 bases between. The CDR3 region is CASSQDSREFYEQYF. CDR3 nucleotide sequence: TGCGCCAGCAGCCAAGACTCTAGAGAATTCTACGAGCAGTACTTC.

This clone is a singleton in its sample. This sequence joins TRBV4-3 and TRBJ2-6, with D perhaps given as TRBD1 or TRBD2 (6 bases each). This CDR3 contains 18 residues. Deletions cut 0 bases from V and 0 bases from J, with 12 bases between. The germline V gene has CDR1 LGHNA and CDR2 YSLEER. The chain's CDR3 is CASSQDRSGASGANVLTF. CDR3 nucleotide sequence: TGCGCCAGCAGCCAAGATCGGTCGGGGGCCTCTGGGGCCAACGTCCTGACTTTC.

This clone was observed once. V is TRBV15 and J is TRBJ1-2; D perhaps matches TRBD1 (5 bases). The germline V gene encodes CDR1 LNHNV and CDR2 YYDKDF (reference sequence). Trimming stripped 3 bases from V and 3 bases from J, with 8 bases between. CDR3 length equals 13 residues. The CDR3 bases are TGTGCCACCAGCAGCGACAGTTACTATGGCTACACCTTC. Amino acids: CATSSDSYYGYTF.

The chain carries TRBV6-6 and TRBJ2-7; D might be TRBD1 (6 bases). With 4 bases removed from V and 5 bases from J, the gap between germline ends came to 15 bases. Germline CDR1 is MNHNY and CDR2 is SVGAGI (reference sequence). The CDR3 runs to 14 residues. CDR3 bases: TGTGCCAGCAGTTCCGACCCCCGGGACAACGAGCAGTACTTC. As protein: CASSSDPRDNEQYF.

The chain employs TRBV28 and TRBJ2-2, with TRBD1 matching over 9 bases. CDR1 is MDHEN and CDR2 is SYDVKM in the germline V gene. V trimming: 7 bases; J trimming: 4 bases; junction bases outside the gene matches: 7. The length of the CDR3 is 15 residues. The CDR3, as DNA: TGTGCCAGCAATACAGGGGGCGCCGGCACCGGGGAGCTGTTTTTT. Residues: CASNTGGAGTGELFF.

DNA for the CDR3: TGTGCCAGCAGACTAGCGGGAGGATACGAGCAGTACTTC. Protein sequence: CASRLAGGYEQYF. V usage is TRBV6-5 and J usage is TRBJ2-7, with TRBD2 identical over 12 bases. The junction had 1 base not matched to a gene; V was cut back by 6 bases and J by 4 bases. This CDR3 comprises 13 residues. Germline CDR1 and CDR2: MNHEY and SVGAGI.

The V gene is TRBV28, the J gene TRBJ1-1; TRBD1 matches at 8 bases. This CDR3 comprises 14 residues. Germline V gene data show CDR1 as MDHEN and CDR2 as SYDVKM. With V trimmed by 5 bases and J by 1 base, 3 bases remained unmatched. CDR3 nucleotides: TGTGCCAGCAGTCAGACAGGGGCGAACACTGAAGCTTTCTTT. It codes for CASSQTGANTEAFF.

The chain has TRBV7-2 and TRBJ2-3; D tentatively fits TRBD1 or TRBD2 (5 bases each). V lost 3 bases and J 2 bases, leaving 12 bases between the germline ends. The germline CDR1 and CDR2 sequences are SGHTA and FQGNSA. The CDR3 length is 15 residues. The CDR3 here is CASSFFGTTTDTQYF. The CDR3 bases are TGTGCCAGCAGCTTTTTCGGGACCACCACAGATACGCAGTATTTT.

This chain links TRBV4-1 with TRBJ1-4; D gene uncertain. The V end lost 0 bases, the J end lost 4 bases, and 12 bases lay between the germline ends. Germline-derived CDR1 and CDR2 are MGHRA and YSYEKL. The CDR3 totals 16 residues. The chain's CDR3 is CASSQDGSRSNEKLFF. The CDR3 bases are TGCGCCAGCAGCCAAGATGGCTCGCGGAGTAATGAAAAACTGTTTTTT.

The chain's CDR3 is CASRPPGARGAFF. The CDR3 nucleotides are TGTGCCAGTAGGCCCCCGGGGGCCCGCGGGGCTTTCTTT. V is TRBV19 and J is TRBJ1-1; possibly TRBD1 for D (6 bases). Germline assignment: CDR1 LNHDA and CDR2 SQIVND (reference sequence). This CDR3 region has 13 residues. V lost 6 bases, J lost 11 bases, and 19 bases lay in between.

On this clone: The junction does not match germline at one end; this may be a read error. This chain joins TRBV7-7 and TRBJ1-6; D is undetermined. The germline CDR1 and CDR2 sequences are SSHAT and FNYEAQ (reference sequence). CDR3 length: 10 residues. The CDR3 nucleotides are TGTGCTAGCAGCTGGCCACCCCTCCACTTT. Its protein product is CASSWPPLHF.

The V call is TRBV7-2, the J call TRBJ2-7, with 14 bases aligning to TRBD2. J gave up 1 base and V 5 bases, and 7 bases lay outside the gene matches. The CDR3 totals 17 residues. CDR1 and CDR2 from the germline V gene are SGHTA and FQGNSA. This CDR3 is CASSTGLAGAISYEQYF. In nucleotides, the CDR3 is TGTGCCAGCAGCACGGGACTAGCGGGAGCGATTTCCTACGAGCAGTACTTC.

This sequence joins TRBV30 and TRBJ2-2, with 10 bases identical to TRBD2. The CDR3 covers 14 residues. CDR1 GTSNPN and CDR2 SVGIG come from the germline V gene (reference sequence). After removal of 6 bases from V and 7 bases from J, the junction contained 8 bases not matched to a gene. CDR3 DNA sequence: TGTGCCTGCACGGAGACTAGCGGGTTCGGGGAGCTGTTTTTT. This codes for CACTETSGFGELFF.

This clone was seen a single time. At one end, the junction sequence differs from germline, possibly due to a read error. CDR3 loop: CATSTNTGELFF. The CDR3 nucleotides are TGTGCCACTAGTACGAACACCGGGGAGCTGTTTTTT. This chain links TRBV19 with TRBJ2-2; D ambiguous. In germline, CDR1 is LNHDA, CDR2 SQIVND (reference sequence). This CDR3 has 12 amino acids.